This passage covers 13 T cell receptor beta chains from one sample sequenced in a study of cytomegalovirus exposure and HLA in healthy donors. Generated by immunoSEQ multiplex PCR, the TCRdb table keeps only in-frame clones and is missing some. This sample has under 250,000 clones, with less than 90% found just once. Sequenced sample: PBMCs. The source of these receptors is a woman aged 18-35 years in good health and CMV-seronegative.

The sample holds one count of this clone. CDR3 loop: CASSLVGRAQYTDTQYF. Here the CDR3 DNA reads TGCGCCAGCAGCTTGGTTGGTCGGGCGCAATACACAGATACGCAGTATTTT. This chain uses TRBV5-1 with TRBJ2-3; D uncertain. Germline values: CDR1 SGHRS, CDR2 YFSETQ. The ends were cut back, 0 bases at V and 2 bases at J, with 16 bases in the middle. The CDR3 consists of 17 residues.

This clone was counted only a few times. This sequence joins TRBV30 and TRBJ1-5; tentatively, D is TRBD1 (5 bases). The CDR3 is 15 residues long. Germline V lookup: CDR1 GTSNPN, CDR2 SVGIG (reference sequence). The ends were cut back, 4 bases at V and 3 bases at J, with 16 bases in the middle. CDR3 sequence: CAWNPGGSNNQPQHF. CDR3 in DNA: TGTGCCTGGAACCCGGGGGGGAGCAACAATCAGCCCCAGCATTTT.

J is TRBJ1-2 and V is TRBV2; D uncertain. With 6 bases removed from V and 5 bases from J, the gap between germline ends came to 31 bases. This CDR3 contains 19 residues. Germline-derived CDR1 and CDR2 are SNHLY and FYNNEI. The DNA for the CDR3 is TGTGCCAGCAGGCCACTAATTGCCCAAGCTGGACTTACGGAGTATGGCTACACCTTC. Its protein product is CASRPLIAQAGLTEYGYTF.

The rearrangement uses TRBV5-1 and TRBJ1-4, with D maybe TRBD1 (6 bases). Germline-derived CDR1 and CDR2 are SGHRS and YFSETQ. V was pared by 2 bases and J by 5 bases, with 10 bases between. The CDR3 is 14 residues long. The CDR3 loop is CASSLQGENEKLFF. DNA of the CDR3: TGCGCCAGCAGCTTACAGGGTGAAAATGAAAAACTGTTTTTT. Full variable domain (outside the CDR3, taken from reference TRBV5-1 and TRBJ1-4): KAGVTQTPRYLIKTRGQQVTLSCSPISGHRSVSWYQQTPGQGLQFLFEYFSETQRNKGNFPGRFSGRQFSNSRSEMNVSTLELGDSALYLCASSLQGENEKLFFGSGTQLSVL.

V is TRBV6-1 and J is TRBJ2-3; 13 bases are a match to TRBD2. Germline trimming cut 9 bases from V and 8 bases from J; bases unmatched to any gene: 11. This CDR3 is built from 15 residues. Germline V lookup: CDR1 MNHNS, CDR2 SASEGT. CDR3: CASLRTSGGKGTQYF. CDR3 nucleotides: TGTGCCAGTCTTCGGACTAGCGGGGGAAAGGGTACGCAGTATTTT.

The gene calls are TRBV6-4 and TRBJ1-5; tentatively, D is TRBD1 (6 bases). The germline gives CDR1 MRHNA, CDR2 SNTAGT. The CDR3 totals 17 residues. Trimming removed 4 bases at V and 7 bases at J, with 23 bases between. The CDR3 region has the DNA TGTGCCAGCAGTGCCCCTTGGGGGGGGCTAGAGGGGCAGCCCCAGCATTTT. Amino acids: CASSAPWGGLEGQPQHF.

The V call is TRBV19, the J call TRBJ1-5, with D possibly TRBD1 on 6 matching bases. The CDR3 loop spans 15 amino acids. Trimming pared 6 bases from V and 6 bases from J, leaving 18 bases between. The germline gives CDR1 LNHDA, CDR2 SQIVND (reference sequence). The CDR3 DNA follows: TGTGCCAGTAGCATGGAGGGGGGTGCAGGTCAGCCCCAGCATTTT. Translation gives CASSMEGGAGQPQHF.

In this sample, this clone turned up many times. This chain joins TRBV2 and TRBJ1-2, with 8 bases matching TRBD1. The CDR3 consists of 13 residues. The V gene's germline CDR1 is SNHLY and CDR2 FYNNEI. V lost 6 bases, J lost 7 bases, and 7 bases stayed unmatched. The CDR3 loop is CASSHGQGFGYTF. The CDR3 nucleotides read TGTGCCAGCAGCCACGGACAGGGTTTTGGCTACACCTTC.

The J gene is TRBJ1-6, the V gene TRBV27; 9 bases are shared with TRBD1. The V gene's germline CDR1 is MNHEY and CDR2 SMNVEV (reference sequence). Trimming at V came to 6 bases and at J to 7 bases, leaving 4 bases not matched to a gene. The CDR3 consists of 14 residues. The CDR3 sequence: CASRTGTGNSPLHF. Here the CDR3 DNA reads TGTGCCAGCAGAACCGGGACAGGGAATTCACCCCTCCACTTT.

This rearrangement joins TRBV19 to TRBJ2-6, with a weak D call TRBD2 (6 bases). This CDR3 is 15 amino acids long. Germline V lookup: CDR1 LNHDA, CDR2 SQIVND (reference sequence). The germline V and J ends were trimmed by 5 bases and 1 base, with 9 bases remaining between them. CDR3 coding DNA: TGTGCCAGTAGTGTCGGGGGTTCTGGGGCCAACGTCCTGACTTTC. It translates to CASSVGGSGANVLTF.

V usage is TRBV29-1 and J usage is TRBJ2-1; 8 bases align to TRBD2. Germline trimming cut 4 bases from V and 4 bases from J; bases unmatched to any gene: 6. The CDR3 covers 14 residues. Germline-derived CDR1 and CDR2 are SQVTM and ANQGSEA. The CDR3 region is CSVGIAGWYNEQFF. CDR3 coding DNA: TGCAGCGTTGGGATAGCGGGGTGGTACAATGAGCAGTTCTTC.

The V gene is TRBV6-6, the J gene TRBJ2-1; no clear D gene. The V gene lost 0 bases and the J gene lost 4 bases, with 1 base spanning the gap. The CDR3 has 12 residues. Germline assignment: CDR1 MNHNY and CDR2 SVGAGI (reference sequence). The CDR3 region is CASSYSYNEQFF. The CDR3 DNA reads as TGTGCCAGCAGTTACTCGTACAATGAGCAGTTCTTC.

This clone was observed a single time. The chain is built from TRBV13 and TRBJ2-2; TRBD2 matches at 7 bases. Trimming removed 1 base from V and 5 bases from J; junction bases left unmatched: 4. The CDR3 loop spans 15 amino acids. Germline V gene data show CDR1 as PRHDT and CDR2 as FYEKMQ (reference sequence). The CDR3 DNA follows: TGTGCCAGCAGCTTAGAGGGAGGGACTACCGGGGAGCTGTTTTTT. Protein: CASSLEGGTTGELFF.